This section outlines one TCR beta chain sequence together with its context. This record belongs to a study of CD8+ T cells in alopecia areata. The treatment was: oral pan-JAK inhibitor, 5-10 mg twice daily. The study team obtained lesional scalp punch biopsies and peripheral blood from alopecia areata patients. Reverse transcription of extracted RNA yielded cDNA, which provided the sequencing template. Some clones are missing from TCRdb's copy, which holds only in-frame ones; the method was immunoSEQ multiplex PCR. Among about 220,000 clones, around 57% were seen once, and the ten largest hold around 1.5%. Germline values: CDR1 GTSNPN, CDR2 SVGIG (reference sequence). The CDR3 is made up of 13 amino acids. Trimming at V came to 3 bases and at J to 3 bases, leaving 4 bases not matched to a gene.

The starting material was CD4+ T cells sorted from blood, obtained at week 4, from a patient treated with tofacitinib. The chain combines TRBV30 with TRBJ1-1; 7 bases match TRBD1. This receptor was identified in a human donor with alopecia areata. The chain's CDR3 is CAWSADRDTEAFF. The CDR3 DNA reads TGTGCCTGGAGCGCAGACAGGGACACTGAAGCTTTCTTT.